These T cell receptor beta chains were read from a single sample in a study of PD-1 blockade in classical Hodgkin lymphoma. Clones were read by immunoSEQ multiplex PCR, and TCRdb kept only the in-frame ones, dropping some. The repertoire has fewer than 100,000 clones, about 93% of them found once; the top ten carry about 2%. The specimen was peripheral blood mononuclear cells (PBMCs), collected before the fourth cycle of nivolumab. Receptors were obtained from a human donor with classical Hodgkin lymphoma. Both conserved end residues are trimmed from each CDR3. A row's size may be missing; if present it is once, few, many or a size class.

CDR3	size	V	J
ASSYSPGTGNTEAF	NA	TRBV9	TRBJ1-1
AISGLGDFSRDGYT	NA	TRBV10-3	TRBJ1-2
AWRGGFDQPQH	NA	TRBV30	TRBJ1-5
ASSEALGRTAGYT	few	TRBV6-1	TRBJ1-2
ASSQAGQGNEKLF	NA	TRBV4-1	TRBJ1-4
AWGDGVRSEAF	NA	TRBV30	TRBJ1-1
ASSLSPTYEQY	NA	TRBV7-2	TRBJ2-7
ASSLGQGYNEQF	NA	TRBV5-1	TRBJ2-1
ASNRGFGYGYT	NA	TRBV6-1	TRBJ1-2
ASSRLLLEQY	NA	TRBV5-8	TRBJ2-7
ATSMDQVLREQY	NA	TRBV15	TRBJ2-7
ASSERTDGDTEAF	NA	TRBV25-1	TRBJ1-1
ASSQDTSTDTQY	NA	TRBV11-3	TRBJ2-3
ASSLGWGPNTEAF	NA	TRBV7-9	TRBJ1-1
ASSLAGAGETQY	NA	TRBV6-5	TRBJ2-5
ASSWTGGTVHEQY	NA	TRBV28	TRBJ2-7
ASSKGGREQY	NA	TRBV21-1	TRBJ2-7
ASSRQTGWGVHEQY	NA	TRBV7-2	TRBJ2-7
ASSHRSNQPQH	NA	TRBV5-8	TRBJ1-5
SEGAGETQY	NA	TRBV20-1	TRBJ2-5
ASSQGLRQETQY	NA	TRBV14	TRBJ2-5
ASRGLSSEQY	NA	TRBV5-1	TRBJ2-7
ASSSHWNYEQY	NA	TRBV28	TRBJ2-7
ASSYSRGSNTGELF	NA	TRBV6-5	TRBJ2-2
ASSEKGVENTIY	NA	TRBV10-2	TRBJ1-3
ASSLSPDVSSYEQY	NA	TRBV27	TRBJ2-7
ASSLMGQGNEKLF	NA	TRBV7-9	TRBJ1-4
ATSGDRVWRGQF	NA	TRBV15	TRBJ2-1
ASSAQAPTEAF	NA	TRBV27	TRBJ1-1
ASSYTPVNTGELF	NA	TRBV28	TRBJ2-2
SPRGASFRWEQY	NA	TRBV29-1	TRBJ2-7
ASSLWGRPTDTQY	NA	TRBV7-2	TRBJ2-3
ASSLSGQYSNYGYT	NA	TRBV27	TRBJ1-2
ASTELGQETQY	NA	TRBV5-6	TRBJ2-5
ASSLVGTLPSPLH	NA	TRBV5-6	TRBJ1-6
ASRPLGRSNQPQH	NA	TRBV27	TRBJ1-5
ASSDGHPGETQY	NA	TRBV10-1	TRBJ2-5
ASSLVGGDQY	NA	TRBV7-9	TRBJ2-5
ASSLGLAGLSYEQY	once	TRBV5-5	TRBJ2-7
SARMGINTDTQY	NA	TRBV29-1	TRBJ2-3
ASSSKVFGTGETGELF	NA	TRBV27	TRBJ2-2
ASSEGQNTEAF	NA	TRBV13	TRBJ1-1
ASSPSGVNEQF	NA	TRBV18	TRBJ2-1
ASREDRITYEQY	NA	TRBV6-1	TRBJ2-7
ASSLAQGENTEAF	NA	TRBV7-9	TRBJ1-1
ASSPYSGGSSYNEQF	NA	TRBV7-7	TRBJ2-1
ASSLVSGGDEQY	NA	TRBV7-8	TRBJ2-7
ASSPDRGRGYEQY	NA	TRBV7-9	TRBJ2-7
ASSASGFTEAF	once	TRBV6-1	TRBJ1-1
ASRPSGSYNEQF	once	TRBV27	TRBJ2-1
ASSYVVRGPGNTIY	NA	TRBV28	TRBJ1-3
ASSQGSEQY	once	TRBV9	TRBJ2-7
ASSFPTSEPNTGELF	NA	TRBV7-8	TRBJ2-2
ASSVSRRQETQY	NA	TRBV28	TRBJ2-5
ASSSTLQGHRLQPQH	NA	TRBV11-1	TRBJ1-5
ASSFYKTGTAPYEQY	NA	TRBV27	TRBJ2-7
ASSVGMSAGEQETQY	NA	TRBV9	TRBJ2-5